These T cell receptor beta chains were read from a single sample in a study of T cells in narcolepsy. Repertoires were generated with immunoSEQ multiplex PCR, while TCRdb's copy carries only in-frame clones and drops some. The sample has roughly 38,000 clones, about 85% seen once; the top ten hold 1.5% to 2%. The sample was CD45RA- memory CD4+ T cells from PBMCs. The receptors here all came from a human donor with narcolepsy. CDR3s include the opening cysteine and the closing phenylalanine or tryptophan. The order of the fields is V gene, J gene, clone size, D gene, CDR3 DNA, CDR3 protein. D genes are given only for firm matches. Part of the rows lack a size; the others show once, few, many or a class for expanded clones.

TRBV15	TRBJ2-5	once	.	TGTGCCACCTTGGGACTCCCGGGGATTGAGACCCAGTACTTC	CATLGLPGIETQYF
TRBV7-2	TRBJ2-3	.	TRBD2	TGTGCCAGCAGCTCCGCGCTAGCGGGGGGGTTGGGCACAGATACGCAGTATTTT	CASSSALAGGLGTDTQYF
TRBV2	TRBJ2-1	.	TRBD1	TGTGCCAGCAGCCGATCTCCGTCCGGGACAGGGAAAAACAATGAGCAGTTCTTC	CASSRSPSGTGKNNEQFF
TRBV30	TRBJ1-5	.	.	TGTGCCTGGACCGGGGGGTATAGCAATCAGCCCCAGCATTTT	CAWTGGYSNQPQHF
TRBV2	TRBJ1-1	.	.	TGTGCCAGCAATTGGTTGAACACTGAAGCTTTCTTT	CASNWLNTEAFF
TRBV7-9	TRBJ1-3	.	.	TGTGCCAGCAGCACCGACCTTTTGGGTTCGGGAAACACCATATATTTT	CASSTDLLGSGNTIYF
TRBV9	TRBJ1-3	.	.	TGTGCCAGCAGCGTAGCTACACGGACCTCTGGAAACACCATATATTTT	CASSVATRTSGNTIYF
TRBV6-6	TRBJ2-5	.	TRBD2	TGTGCCAGCATGACTAGCGGGGGGGAAGAGACCCAGTACTTC	CASMTSGGEETQYF
TRBV27	TRBJ2-6	.	.	TGTGCCAGCAGTTTATCTGCTGGGGCCAACGTCCTGACTTTC	CASSLSAGANVLTF
TRBV7-6	TRBJ2-1	.	TRBD2	TGTGCCAGCAGCTTAGCAGCACGGCGGGGGAGCTCCTACAATGAGCAGTTCTTC	CASSLAARRGSSYNEQFF
TRBV6-1	TRBJ1-4	.	.	TGTGCCAGCAGTTATCGGGGAGGAGATGAAAAACTGTTTTTT	CASSYRGGDEKLFF
TRBV7-2	TRBJ2-3	.	.	TGTGCCAGCAGCTTAGGCGACAGGGGAGGGGATACGCAGTATTTT	CASSLGDRGGDTQYF
TRBV4-1	TRBJ1-6	.	.	TGCGCCAGCAGCCAAGAAGCCAATTCACCCCTCCACTTT	CASSQEANSPLHF
TRBV7-9	TRBJ1-2	.	TRBD1	TGTGCCAGCAGTAAAAGGGCAGGGGGCGAGGACTATGGCTACACCTTC	CASSKRAGGEDYGYTF
TRBV5-1	TRBJ2-3	.	.	TGCGCCAGCAGCTCCGGGGGTTTCGACACAGATACGCAGTATTTT	CASSSGGFDTDTQYF
TRBV7-2	TRBJ2-6	.	.	TGTGCCAGCAGCTTAAGTGGGGTGACTGGGGCCAACGTCCTGACTTTC	CASSLSGVTGANVLTF
TRBV7-9	TRBJ2-7	.	TRBD1	TGTGCCAGCAGCTTAGCGCTTCCAGGGGGAGACGAGCAGTACTTC	CASSLALPGGDEQYF
TRBV7-2	TRBJ1-1	once	.	TGTGCCAGCAGCTCCCAACCGCGAAACACTGAAGCTTTCTTT	CASSSQPRNTEAFF
TRBV30	TRBJ1-2	.	TRBD1	TGTGCCTGGAGTGGGCAGGGGGCAGGTGGCTACACCTTC	CAWSGQGAGGYTF
TRBV4-3	TRBJ2-7	.	TRBD2	TGCGCCAGCAGCCAAGAGGGGCCTAGCGGACCCTACGAGCAGTACTTC	CASSQEGPSGPYEQYF
TRBV19	TRBJ2-7	.	.	TGTGCCAGTAGGAGAGGGGCCGGGGTTTACGAGCAGTACTTC	CASRRGAGVYEQYF
TRBV7-8	TRBJ1-3	.	.	TGTGCCAGCAGCCTGGAGGGGGACTCTGGAAACACCATATATTTT	CASSLEGDSGNTIYF
TRBV6-1	TRBJ2-1	.	TRBD2	TGTGCCAGCAGTGAAAGACTAGCGGGGGGCACTGAGCAGTTCTTC	CASSERLAGGTEQFF
TRBV11-3	TRBJ2-7	.	.	TGTGCCAGCAGCCTAACAGGGAGCGGCTACGAGCAGTACTTC	CASSLTGSGYEQYF
TRBV6-1	TRBJ1-1	.	.	TGTGCCAGCAGTGTACTTCAGGTGAACACTGAAGCTTTCTTT	CASSVLQVNTEAFF
TRBV4-3	TRBJ1-1	.	.	TGCGCCTCCCAGAGAGTTTTAGGGAACACTGAAGCTTTCTTT	CASQRVLGNTEAFF
TRBV11-3	TRBJ2-7	.	TRBD1	TGTGCCGCAGGGACAGGGGTTACGTCCGAGCAGTACTTC	CAAGTGVTSEQYF
TRBV19	TRBJ1-6	few	.	TGTGCCAGTAGTATAGCGGGGCAGAATTCACCCCTCCACTTT	CASSIAGQNSPLHF
TRBV7-9	TRBJ1-4	.	.	TGTGCCAGCAGCTCCCAGGACTGGGGTGAAAAACTGTTTTTT	CASSSQDWGEKLFF
TRBV28	TRBJ2-2	.	TRBD1	TGTGCCAGCAGTTTATCCGGGACAGGTCTCGGGGAGCTGTTTTTT	CASSLSGTGLGELFF